Presented here are 25 T cell receptor beta chains from one specimen sequenced in a study of cytomegalovirus exposure and HLA in healthy donors. With 60 Vbeta and 13 Jbeta primers, the PCR was carried out. Clones were read by immunoSEQ multiplex PCR, and TCRdb kept only the in-frame ones, dropping some. Of roughly 170,000 clones listed, 84% are singletons. The sequencing sample was made of PBMCs. These receptors originate from a man aged 30 to 45 in good health and CMV-seronegative.

Comment on this clone: Germline and junction disagree at one end, which may indicate a read error. This rearrangement joins TRBV7-7 to TRBJ2-5, with TRBD1 matching 8 bases. Germline V CDR1 and CDR2: SSHAT, FNYEAQ (reference sequence). CDR3 length equals 14 residues. This chain's CDR3 is CASSSRTGQETQYF. In nucleotides, the CDR3 is TGTGCTAGCAGCTCCCGGACAGGGCAAGAGACCCAGTACTTC.

This CDR3 reads CASTGGTGAGVNQPQHF. The CDR3 region has the DNA TGTGCCAGCACCGGAGGGACAGGGGCCGGCGTAAATCAGCCCCAGCATTTT. The chain links TRBV2 to TRBJ1-5; 10 bases are a match to TRBD1. The CDR3 extends over 17 amino acids. With V trimmed by 7 bases and J by 4 bases, 13 bases remained unmatched. From germline, CDR1 is SNHLY and CDR2 FYNNEI.

The rearrangement uses TRBV19 and TRBJ1-1; 10 bases map to TRBD1. Trimming took 9 bases from V and 5 from J; bases not matched to a gene: 6. The CDR3 sequence is 13 residues long. Germline CDR1 and CDR2: LNHDA and SQIVND (reference sequence). CDR3 region: CASQTGGETEAFF. The CDR3 DNA reads TGTGCCAGCCAGACAGGGGGCGAAACTGAAGCTTTCTTT.

This chain links TRBV29-1 with TRBJ2-5, with D possibly TRBD1 on 8 matching bases. The end of the DNA aligns better with TRBJ2-7, so the J call may be wrong. From germline, CDR1 is SQVTM and CDR2 ANQGSEA. The CDR3 loop spans 15 amino acids. The CDR3 bases are TGCAGCGCCAGGGGGGGACAGGAGAGCTCCTACGAGCAGTACTTC. Translation gives CSARGGQESSYEQYF.

CDR3 bases: TGCGCCAGCACCTGGGGCCTGATGAACACTGAAGCTTTCTTT. Protein: CASTWGLMNTEAFF. The chain couples TRBV5-1 to TRBJ1-1, with D possibly being TRBD1 (5 bases). CDR3 size: 14 residues. V was cut by 6 bases and J by 0 bases, with 12 bases left in between. Germline V gene sequence: CDR1 SGHRS, CDR2 YFSETQ. The full variable domain, completed using reference TRBV5-1 and TRBJ1-1, is KAGVTQTPRYLIKTRGQQVTLSCSPISGHRSVSWYQQTPGQGLQFLFEYFSETQRNKGNFPGRFSGRQFSNSRSEMNVSTLELGDSALYLCASTWGLMNTEAFFGQGTRLTVV.

V gene TRBV7-9 combines with J gene TRBJ1-2, with a tentative D call TRBD1 (5 bases). The CDR3 consists of 14 residues. V dropped 2 bases and J dropped 1 base, with 8 bases sitting between them. Germline CDR1 and CDR2: SEHNR and FQNEAQ (reference sequence). DNA of the CDR3: TGTGCCAGCAGCTTAATCGGGGGTAACTATGGCTACACCTTC. Protein product: CASSLIGGNYGYTF.

The chain combines TRBV7-9 with TRBJ2-3; 7 bases agree with TRBD1. The germline gives CDR1 SEHNR, CDR2 FQNEAQ (reference sequence). V lost 5 bases to trimming and J lost 1 base; unmatched junction nucleotides: 12. This CDR3 region has 17 residues. The CDR3 coding sequence is TGTGCCAGCAGCCTACTGGTAGGGGGCGTCCGCACAGATACGCAGTATTTT. As protein: CASSLLVGGVRTDTQYF.

The rearrangement links TRBV9 to TRBJ1-2; D may be TRBD1 (5 bases). Germline V lookup: CDR1 SGDLS, CDR2 YYNGEE. The CDR3 is 15 residues long. V was trimmed by 3 bases and J by 0 bases, leaving 12 bases between them. CDR3 in DNA: TGTGCCAGCAGCGCCGGACAACCAACTAACTATGGCTACACCTTC. Translated, it gives CASSAGQPTNYGYTF.

This rearrangement joins TRBV19 to TRBJ1-1; 9 nucleotides match TRBD1. CDR3 size: 14 residues. V trimming: 6 bases; J trimming: 5 bases; junction bases outside the gene matches: 7. Germline V gene lookup returns CDR1 LNHDA and CDR2 SQIVND (reference sequence). The CDR3: CASRDRGGRTEAFF. The CDR3 DNA reads TGTGCCAGTAGGGACAGGGGTGGACGGACTGAAGCTTTCTTT.

V and J are TRBV29-1 and TRBJ2-1, with a weak D call TRBD1 (6 bases). V was pared by 5 bases and J by 9 bases, with 17 bases between. The germline V gene encodes CDR1 SQVTM and CDR2 ANQGSEA. The CDR3 length is 13 residues. CDR3 amino acids: CSVPLDVGGEQFF. In DNA form, the CDR3 reads TGCAGCGTTCCCTTAGACGTAGGGGGTGAGCAGTTCTTC.

The chain carries TRBV7-9 and TRBJ1-5; the D gene is possibly TRBD1 (6 bases). V was cut by 1 base and J by 6 bases, with 10 bases left in between. The length of the CDR3 is 14 residues. Looked up from germline, CDR1 is SEHNR and CDR2 is FQNEAQ (reference sequence). DNA for the CDR3: TGTGCCAGCAGCTTAGGGTCAGGGGTTCAGCCCCAGCATTTT. Translation gives CASSLGSGVQPQHF.

This rearrangement joins TRBV7-9 to TRBJ1-5; D is perhaps TRBD1 (6 bases). The germline gives CDR1 SEHNR, CDR2 FQNEAQ (reference sequence). V was clipped by 1 base and J by 0 bases, with 13 bases between them. The CDR3 length is 17 residues. CDR3 loop: CASSLGWGRASNQPQHF. CDR3 in DNA: TGTGCCAGCAGCTTAGGCTGGGGGCGCGCTAGCAATCAGCCCCAGCATTTT.

The chain joins TRBV7-9 to TRBJ1-3, with D unclear. The CDR3 length is 14 residues. Germline CDR1 and CDR2: SEHNR and FQNEAQ (reference sequence). The V end lost 5 bases, the J end lost 3 bases, and 11 bases lay between the germline ends. The CDR3 region is CASSPDRLGNTIYF. The DNA of the CDR3 is TGTGCCAGCAGCCCCGATCGACTTGGAAACACCATATATTTT.

V gene TRBV10-2 combines with J gene TRBJ2-7, with 9 bases that match TRBD1. Germline V CDR1 and CDR2: WSHSY, SAAADI. Trimming at V came to 6 bases and at J to 2 bases, leaving 14 bases not matched to a gene. This CDR3 contains 17 residues. CDR3 nucleotide sequence: TGCGCCAGCAGCGCCTCAAGGGGACAGGGTCCCACCTACGAGCAGTACTTC. This codes for CASSASRGQGPTYEQYF.

This chain connects TRBV5-1 to TRBJ2-5, with D unresolved. The CDR3 runs 14 residues. Trimming pared 2 bases from V and 2 bases from J, leaving 10 bases between. Germline CDR1 reads SGHRS; CDR2 reads YFSETQ. CDR3 nucleotides: TGCGCCAGCAGCTTAACACCCTGGCAAGAGACCCAGTACTTC. Encoded protein: CASSLTPWQETQYF.

The genes are TRBV9 and TRBJ2-7, with a tentative D call TRBD2 (6 bases). Trimming left V 4 bases short and J 4 bases short, with 18 bases between. The length of the CDR3 is 15 residues. CDR1 and CDR2 from the germline V gene are SGDLS and YYNGEE. Here the CDR3 reads CASSSAGGGVYEQYF. CDR3 nucleotides: TGTGCCAGCAGCTCGGCCGGTGGAGGGGTTTACGAGCAGTACTTC.

The chain recombines TRBV30 with TRBJ2-5, with 7 bases identical to TRBD2. The CDR3 is 13 amino acids. Germline lookup yields CDR1 GTSNPN and CDR2 SVGIG (reference sequence). V shed 2 bases and J 6 bases; nucleotides not matched to a gene: 6. The CDR3 here is CAWSPTSKKTQYF. The CDR3 nucleotides read TGTGCCTGGAGTCCGACTAGCAAAAAGACCCAGTACTTC.

The gene calls are TRBV6-5 and TRBJ2-1, with 7 bases that match TRBD1. V lost 4 bases to trimming and J lost 7 bases; unmatched junction nucleotides: 10. There are 15 residues in the CDR3. The germline gives CDR1 MNHEY, CDR2 SVGAGI. CDR3 DNA: TGTGCCAGCAGTTTCCGAGGACAGGCTGGTAATGAGCAGTTCTTC. This codes for CASSFRGQAGNEQFF.

The genes are TRBV7-2 and TRBJ1-2; 7 bases fit TRBD1. The ends lost 2 bases at V and 6 bases at J; junction bases unmatched: 9. The CDR3 is 15 amino acids. The germline CDR1 and CDR2 sequences are SGHTA and FQGNSA. CDR3 amino acids: CASSLQIGTVDGYTF. The CDR3, as DNA: TGTGCCAGCAGCTTACAGATCGGGACAGTCGATGGCTACACCTTC.

The chain carries TRBV18 and TRBJ2-7, with D possibly TRBD1 on 5 matching bases. Germline assignment: CDR1 KGHSH and CDR2 LQKENI. CDR3 size: 12 residues. The germline V and J ends were trimmed by 1 base and 12 bases, with 13 bases remaining between them. The CDR3 spells CASSPQGFPLYF. The CDR3 nucleotides read TGTGCCAGCTCACCACAGGGGTTCCCCTTGTACTTC.

The chain links TRBV10-3 to TRBJ1-5, with a possible D match to TRBD1 (6 bases). Per the germline V gene, CDR1 is ENHRY and CDR2 is SYGVKD. This CDR3 is 14 amino acids long. The V and J ends lost 4 bases and 4 bases respectively, with 11 bases between them. The CDR3 is CAISADRTNQPQHF. The DNA for the CDR3 is TGTGCCATCAGTGCGGACAGAACGAATCAGCCCCAGCATTTT.

This clone appeared a few times. V and J are TRBV30 and TRBJ1-2, with a tentative D call TRBD1 (5 bases). This CDR3 is 11 amino acids long. V was pared by 2 bases and J by 14 bases, with 15 bases between. Looked up from germline, CDR1 is GTSNPN and CDR2 is SVGIG (reference sequence). CDR3 residues: CAWSSNGHQTF. The CDR3, as DNA: TGTGCCTGGAGTTCAAACGGACATCAGACCTTC.

The chain uses TRBV11-3 and TRBJ2-1; 7 bases agree with TRBD1. V dropped 5 bases and J dropped 5; count of bases not matched to a gene: 9. The CDR3 is 15 residues long. CDR1 SGHNT and CDR2 YENEEA come from the germline V gene. CDR3: CASSPTGQANNEQFF. For the CDR3, the DNA is TGTGCCAGCAGCCCGACAGGGCAAGCCAACAATGAGCAGTTCTTC. The whole variable domain, remainder taken from reference TRBV11-3 and TRBJ2-1, is EAGVVQSPRYKIIEKKQPVAFWCNPISGHNTLYWYLQNLGQGPELLIRYENEEAVDDSQLPKDRFSAERLKGVDSTLKIQPAELGDSAVYLCASSPTGQANNEQFFGPGTRLTVL.

The rearrangement uses TRBV29-1 and TRBJ2-6, with TRBD2 as a possible D gene (6 bases). Germline V gene data show CDR1 as SQVTM and CDR2 as ANQGSEA. Trimming cost V 0 bases and J 0 bases, with 6 bases left between them. The CDR3 totals 15 residues. The CDR3 protein is CSVEEEGSGANVLTF. In nucleotides, the CDR3 is TGCAGCGTTGAAGAGGAGGGCTCTGGGGCCAACGTCCTGACTTTC.

The V and J genes are TRBV21-1 and TRBJ1-5; the tabulated D call, TRBD1, remains unverified against the DNA. TRBV21-1 is reported as a pseudogene. The CDR3 has 16 residues. The CDR3 nucleotides read TGTGCCAGCAGCAAAGTAGTGGCGACAGGGGGCCAGCCCCAGCATTTT. The encoded protein is CASSKVVATGGQPQHF.